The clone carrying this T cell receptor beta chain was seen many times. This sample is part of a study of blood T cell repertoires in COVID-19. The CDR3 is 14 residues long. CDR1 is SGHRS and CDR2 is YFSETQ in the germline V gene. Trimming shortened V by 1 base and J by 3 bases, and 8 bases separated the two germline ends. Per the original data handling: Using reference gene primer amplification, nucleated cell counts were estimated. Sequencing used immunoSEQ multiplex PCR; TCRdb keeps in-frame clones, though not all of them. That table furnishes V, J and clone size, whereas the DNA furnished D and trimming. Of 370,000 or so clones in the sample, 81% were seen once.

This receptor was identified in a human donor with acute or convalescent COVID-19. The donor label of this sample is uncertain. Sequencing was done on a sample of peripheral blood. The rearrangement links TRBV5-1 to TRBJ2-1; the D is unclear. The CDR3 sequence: CASSLHVDYNEQFF. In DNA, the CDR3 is TGCGCCAGCAGCTTGCACGTAGACTACAATGAGCAGTTCTTC.